The next 9 T cell receptor beta chains were all read from a single sample in a study of T cell responses to AZD1222 COVID-19 vaccine. Assay used: immunoSEQ multiplex PCR; TCRdb lists only in-frame clones, some missing. The sample table includes about 140,000 clones. Source material: peripheral blood. The receptors come from an adult in good health.

The J gene is TRBJ1-2, the V gene TRBV5-8, with TRBD1 as a possible D gene (6 bases). Germline V CDR1 and CDR2: SGHTS, YDEGEE. Deletions cut 0 bases from V and 1 base from J, with 10 bases between. The CDR3 sequence is 15 residues long. In nucleotides, the CDR3 is TGTGCCAGCAGCTTGGGCCAGGGGAGTAACTATGGCTACACCTTC. This codes for CASSLGQGSNYGYTF.

The chain joins TRBV12-3 or TRBV12-4 to TRBJ1-2, with unresolved D. This CDR3 spans 13 amino acids. Trimming shortened V by 3 bases and J by 4 bases, and 9 bases separated the two germline ends. CDR3 loop: CASSLEIFYGYTF. In nucleotides, the CDR3 is TGTGCCAGCAGTTTGGAGATCTTCTATGGCTACACCTTC.

V is TRBV7-2 and J is TRBJ2-5, with D unresolved. In germline, CDR1 is SGHTA, CDR2 FQGNSA. V gave up 5 bases and J gave up 0 bases, with 25 bases separating them. The CDR3 is 19 residues long. The CDR3 loop reads CASSNNAQLRSPHQETQYF. The CDR3 DNA follows: TGTGCCAGCAGCAACAACGCTCAGCTCAGATCTCCCCACCAAGAGACCCAGTACTTC.

DNA for the CDR3: TGTGCCATCAGTGAGGGACAGGGCGTCACTGAAGCTTTCTTT. Amino acid sequence: CAISEGQGVTEAFF. The chain carries TRBV10-3 and TRBJ1-1, with 8 bases lining up with TRBD1. This CDR3 region has 14 residues. The V gene's germline CDR1 is ENHRY and CDR2 SYGVKD. V was pared by 2 bases and J by 4 bases, with 3 bases of the junction left unmatched.

V gene TRBV5-4 combines with J gene TRBJ1-1, with 8 bases matching TRBD1. The germline gives CDR1 SGHNT, CDR2 YYREEE (reference sequence). The junction had 6 bases not matched to a gene; V was cut back by 4 bases and J by 1 base. The CDR3 is 15 amino acids. CDR3 loop: CASSHPDRANTEAFF. Here the CDR3 DNA reads TGTGCCAGCAGCCACCCGGACAGGGCGAACACTGAAGCTTTCTTT. The full variable domain, its missing parts supplied by reference TRBV5-4 and TRBJ1-1, is ETGVTQSPTHLIKTRGQQVTLRCSSQSGHNTVSWYQQALGQGPQFIFQYYREEENGRGNFPPRFSGLQFPNYSSELNVNALELDDSALYLCASSHPDRANTEAFFGQGTRLTVV.

This chain joins TRBV2 and TRBJ1-6, with TRBD1 identical over 12 bases. The CDR3 spans 15 residues. Germline CDR1 and CDR2: SNHLY and FYNNEI. V dropped 6 bases and J dropped 8; count of bases not matched to a gene: 5. The CDR3 here is CASRGTGGLDSPLHF. The CDR3 DNA is TGTGCCAGCAGGGGGACAGGGGGCCTGGATTCACCCCTCCACTTT.

CDR3 sequence reads: CASSLALARSGELFF. The CDR3 coding sequence is TGTGCCAGCAGCTTAGCCCTGGCCAGGTCCGGGGAGCTGTTTTTT. This chain uses TRBV7-2 with TRBJ2-2, with D uncertain. V shed 0 bases and J shed 6 bases, with 11 bases lying between them. CDR1 is SGHTA and CDR2 is FQGNSA in the germline V gene. The CDR3 has 15 amino acids.

The chain joins TRBV25-1 to TRBJ1-5; perhaps TRBD1 as D (6 bases). The CDR3 length is 14 residues. Trimming pared 3 bases from V and 3 bases from J, leaving 9 bases between. Germline V gene lookup returns CDR1 MGHDK and CDR2 SYGVNS. In DNA, the CDR3 is TGTGCCAGCAGTGACACAGGGACCAATCAGCCCCAGCATTTT. Its protein is CASSDTGTNQPQHF.

The chain joins TRBV2 to TRBJ2-5; D possibly corresponds to TRBD1 (6 bases). Trimming took 8 bases from V and 5 from J, leaving 15 bases between them. This CDR3 spans 13 amino acids. The germline CDR1 and CDR2 sequences are SNHLY and FYNNEI. The DNA of the CDR3 is TGTGCCAGCCAGGGGCGAGTAAGGGAGACCCAGTACTTC. This encodes CASQGRVRETQYF.